These 24 T cell receptor beta chains were sequenced from one sample in a study of OX40 agonist ivuxolimab in advanced cancers. Assay used: immunoSEQ multiplex PCR; TCRdb lists only in-frame clones, some missing. The sample shows 70,000 to 95,000 clones, 84% of them seen only once. The starting material was CD4+ or CD8+ T cells sorted from blood, obtained in a trial of the OX40 agonist ivuxolimab. The receptor source for this set is an adult with an advanced solid tumor such as melanoma, head and neck, liver or kidney cancer.

CDR3 nucleotides: TGTGCCAGCAGTGGAGGGCTGGCTTTCTTT. Translating gives CASSGGLAFF. The chain carries TRBV6-5 and TRBJ1-1, with D unclear. The ends were cut back, 5 bases at V and 11 bases at J, with 9 bases in the middle. CDR1 MNHEY and CDR2 SVGAGI come from the germline V gene. The CDR3 sequence is 10 residues long.

The CDR3 DNA reads TGTGCCAGCACCTGGGACTTGCACAATGAGCAGTTCTTC. This encodes CASTWDLHNEQFF. The V and J genes are TRBV7-9 and TRBJ2-1; perhaps TRBD2 as D (6 bases). Germline V gives CDR1 SEHNR, CDR2 FQNEAQ (reference sequence). V lost 7 bases and J lost 5, with 12 bases in between. This CDR3 is 13 amino acids long.

This rearrangement joins TRBV7-8 to TRBJ1-2, with 9 bases aligning to TRBD1. Germline V gene lookup returns CDR1 SGHVS and CDR2 FQNEAQ. J was trimmed by 3 bases and V by 2 bases; bases with no gene match: 4. The CDR3 has 15 residues. As DNA, the CDR3 is TGTGCCAGCAGCTTATACACAGGGGGCGACTATGGCTACACCTTC. It encodes CASSLYTGGDYGYTF.

The rearrangement uses TRBV11-1 and TRBJ2-7; D ambiguous. Germline assignment: CDR1 SGHAT and CDR2 FQDESV (reference sequence). This CDR3 has 13 amino acids. Between the trimmed V and J ends, which lost 5 bases and 4 bases, there was a span of 12 bases. The CDR3 nucleotides are TGTGCCAGCAGCGGGCACATCGGTTACGAGCAGTACTTC. Encoded protein: CASSGHIGYEQYF.

This chain uses TRBV15 with TRBJ2-3; no clear D. CDR1 LNHNV and CDR2 YYDKDF come from the germline V gene (reference sequence). The CDR3 extends over 14 amino acids. Trimming removed 2 bases at V and 3 bases at J, with 9 bases between. For the CDR3, the DNA is TGTGCCACCAGCAGATTTTCGTTAACAGATACGCAGTATTTT. Its protein is CATSRFSLTDTQYF.

In its sample, this clone was seen a few times. The V call is TRBV2, the J call TRBJ1-5; D uncertain. Germline CDR1 SNHLY, CDR2 FYNNEI. V lost 4 bases to trimming and J lost 7 bases, with 8 bases between them. The CDR3 is 12 amino acids. The CDR3 region is CASSGAGQPQHF. The CDR3 DNA is TGTGCCAGCAGTGGGGCCGGGCAGCCCCAGCATTTT.

The chain is built from TRBV29-1 and TRBJ2-2; 8 nucleotides match TRBD1. The CDR3 has 13 residues. Germline assignment: CDR1 SQVTM and CDR2 ANQGSEA. V lost 3 bases and J lost 7; bases outside the gene matches: 4. DNA of the CDR3: TGCAGCGTTGAGGGACAGGCCGGCGGGGAGCTGTTTTTT. Translation gives CSVEGQAGGELFF.

This clone has only one observation. The genes are TRBV11-1 and TRBJ2-5; D gene uncertain. Trimming took off 5 bases at V and 1 base at J, with 14 bases between the two ends. CDR3 length: 15 residues. Germline CDR1 reads SGHAT; CDR2 reads FQDESV (reference sequence). DNA of the CDR3: TGTGCCAGCAGCCCGCCCGACTGGTCCCAAGAGACCCAGTACTTC. It encodes CASSPPDWSQETQYF.

V is TRBV10-3 and J is TRBJ2-1; 9 nucleotides match TRBD2. Per germline, CDR1 ENHRY and CDR2 SYGVKD. This CDR3 region has 15 residues. The trim removed 11 bases at V and 7 bases at J, leaving 15 bases unmatched. CDR3 in amino acids: CASSEGGGAANEQFF. CDR3 DNA sequence: TGTGCCTCCTCGGAGGGCGGGGGGGCGGCGAATGAGCAGTTCTTC.

The chain couples TRBV27 to TRBJ2-1; 11 bases map to TRBD2. CDR3 length: 14 amino acids. Germline trimming cut 6 bases from V and 9 bases from J; bases unmatched to any gene: 7. Per the germline V gene, CDR1 is MNHEY and CDR2 is SMNVEV (reference sequence). The CDR3 loop reads CASSMASGRPEQFF. The CDR3 nucleotides are TGTGCCAGCAGCATGGCTAGCGGGAGGCCTGAGCAGTTCTTC.

The sample holds a few counts of this clone. The genes are TRBV30 and TRBJ2-4; tentative D call: TRBD2 (5 bases). Looked up from germline, CDR1 is GTSNPN and CDR2 is SVGIG (reference sequence). Between the trimmed V and J ends, which lost 2 bases and 1 base, there was a span of 15 bases. CDR3 length equals 16 residues. In DNA, the CDR3 is TGTGCCTGGAGTAAAGAGGGTCAGGTTGCCAAAAACATTCAGTACTTC. This translates into CAWSKEGQVAKNIQYF.

The gene calls are TRBV27 and TRBJ2-1; no reliable D call. Germline lookup yields CDR1 MNHEY and CDR2 SMNVEV (reference sequence). The CDR3 totals 15 residues. Trimming left V 1 base short and J 4 bases short, with 11 bases between. CDR3: CASSLFSRNYNEQFF. The CDR3 coding sequence is TGTGCCAGCAGTTTATTCTCCAGGAATTACAATGAGCAGTTCTTC.

This chain uses TRBV6-5 with TRBJ2-5; no reliable D call. The ends were cut back, 0 bases at V and 13 bases at J, with 3 bases in the middle. The germline CDR1 and CDR2 sequences are MNHEY and SVGAGI. The CDR3 spans 9 residues. The CDR3 loop reads CASSYSSYF. The CDR3 DNA reads TGTGCCAGCAGTTACTCGTCGTACTTC.

The rearrangement links TRBV6-6 to TRBJ1-2, with 7 bases identical to TRBD1. Germline CDR1 MNHNY, CDR2 SVGAGI (reference sequence). The CDR3 sequence is 14 residues long. Unmatched junction bases numbered 5, after V lost 5 bases and J lost 2 bases. For the CDR3, the DNA is TGTGCCAGCAGTGGGACAGCGCTCAACTATGGCTACACCTTC. It specifies CASSGTALNYGYTF.

This clone came up once. The chain carries TRBV13 and TRBJ2-7, with TRBD2 as a possible D gene (6 bases). The germline V gene has CDR1 PRHDT and CDR2 FYEKMQ (reference sequence). This CDR3 has 14 amino acids. Trimming removed 3 bases from V and 2 bases from J, with 11 bases in between. The CDR3: CASSFRGIPYEQYF. The CDR3 DNA sequence: TGTGCCAGCAGCTTTCGGGGGATCCCCTACGAGCAGTACTTC.

For this clone: Without the conserved terminal phenylalanine or tryptophan, this CDR3 likely stems from a read error. The DNA is omitted, as the CDR3 cannot be located on it reliably, and the CDR3 follows TCRdb's listing. The chain couples TRBV23-1 to TRBJ1-1; the table's D call, TRBD1, was not checked against the DNA. TRBV23-1 is noted as an ORF with a role that remains uncertain. The CDR3 sequence runs 8 residues, both termini included. The CDR3 spells CASTLKLG.

This rearrangement joins TRBV6-5 to TRBJ1-2; weak D call: TRBD1 (6 bases). V dropped 4 bases and J dropped 2 bases, with 14 bases sitting between them. Germline CDR1 is MNHEY and CDR2 is SVGAGI. The CDR3 has 15 residues. DNA for the CDR3: TGTGCCAGCAGTTCGCGCCGAACAGGGAACTATGGCTACACCTTC. Protein product: CASSSRRTGNYGYTF.

The CDR3 nucleotides read TGTGCCAGCAGCCAACGGACGGCATGGGAAAAACTGTTTTTT. Translated: CASSQRTAWEKLFF. The V call is TRBV7-8, the J call TRBJ1-4; D not certain. The CDR3 consists of 14 residues. Germline V gene sequence: CDR1 SGHVS, CDR2 FQNEAQ. Trimming removed 5 bases from V and 8 bases from J, with 15 bases in between.

V and J are TRBV5-1 and TRBJ2-2, with 7 bases that match TRBD1. Germline CDR1 and CDR2: SGHRS and YFSETQ. CDR3 size: 16 residues. After removal of 4 bases from V and 7 bases from J, the junction contained 13 bases not matched to a gene. CDR3 bases: TGCGCCAGCAGCCTGAGGGGGCAGGGTGGCATCGGGGAGCTGTTTTTT. Its protein is CASSLRGQGGIGELFF.

The V gene is TRBV25-1, the J gene TRBJ1-1; possible D gene TRBD1, 6 bases. CDR3 length: 16 residues. The germline V gene encodes CDR1 MGHDK and CDR2 SYGVNS. Between the trimmed V and J ends, which lost 0 bases and 1 base, there was a span of 12 bases. The CDR3, as DNA: TGTGCCAGCAGTGAATATGAGGGGGTGGGGAACACTGAAGCTTTCTTT. Its protein is CASSEYEGVGNTEAFF.

This clone was seen a single time. The chain links TRBV19 to TRBJ2-1; a weak D match, TRBD1 (6 bases). Germline loops: CDR1 LNHDA, CDR2 SQIVND (reference sequence). V was pared by 3 bases and J by 4 bases, with 13 bases between. CDR3 length: 15 residues. Here the CDR3 reads CASSISRDTYNEQFF. The CDR3 bases are TGTGCCAGTAGTATCTCCCGGGACACTTACAATGAGCAGTTCTTC.

The genes are TRBV6-5 and TRBJ1-1; D is uncertain. V dropped 4 bases and J dropped 3 bases, with 9 bases sitting between them. CDR1 and CDR2 (germline): MNHEY, SVGAGI. This CDR3 spans 13 amino acids. The CDR3 DNA is TGTGCCAGCAGTTGGTCCAAGGACACTGAAGCTTTCTTT. Protein: CASSWSKDTEAFF.

V and J are TRBV7-8 and TRBJ1-5; D ambiguous. The CDR3 contains 15 residues. Germline V CDR1 and CDR2: SGHVS, FQNEAQ. V lost 4 bases and J 0 bases, leaving 10 bases between the germline ends. The CDR3 nucleotides are TGTGCCAGCAGCTCCGACACATATAGCAATCAGCCCCAGCATTTT. Its protein is CASSSDTYSNQPQHF.

The chain joins TRBV23-1 to TRBJ1-2; D is uncertain. TRBV23-1 is an ORF, and what it does is uncertain. The length of the CDR3 is 13 residues. Deletions cut 3 bases from V and 8 bases from J, with 13 bases between. The DNA of the CDR3 is TGCGCCAGCAGTCACTCTCCCCCGGGAGGCTACACCTTC. This translates into CASSHSPPGGYTF.